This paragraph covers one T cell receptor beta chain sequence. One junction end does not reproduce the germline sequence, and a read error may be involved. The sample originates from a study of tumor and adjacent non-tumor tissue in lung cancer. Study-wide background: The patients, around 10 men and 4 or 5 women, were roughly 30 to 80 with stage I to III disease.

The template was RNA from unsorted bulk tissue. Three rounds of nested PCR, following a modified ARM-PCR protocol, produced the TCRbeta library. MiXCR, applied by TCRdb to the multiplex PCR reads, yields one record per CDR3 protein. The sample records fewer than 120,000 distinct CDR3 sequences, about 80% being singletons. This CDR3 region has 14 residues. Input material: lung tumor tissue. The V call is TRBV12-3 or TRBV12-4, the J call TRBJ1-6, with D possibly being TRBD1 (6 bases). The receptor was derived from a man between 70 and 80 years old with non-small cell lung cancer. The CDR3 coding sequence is TGTGCCAGCAGTAGGACAGTCTACAATTCACCCCACCACTTT. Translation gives CASSRTVYNSPHHF.